This T cell receptor (beta chain) was found in a study of OX40 agonist ivuxolimab in advanced cancers. Concerning the study at large: The costimulatory receptor OX40 (CD134) was targeted by ivuxolimab, a fully human IgG2 agonistic monoclonal antibody. Among the roughly 50 dose-escalation patients, about 20 had hepatocellular carcinoma, about 15 melanoma, 9 renal cell carcinoma and 9 head and neck cancer. Prior anti-PD-1, anti-PD-L1 or anti-CTLA-4 therapy was permitted, and checkpoint inhibitors had been received by around 40% of dose-escalation patients. Peripheral TCRbeta sequencing aimed to test whether ivuxolimab altered TCR sequence diversity and caused clonal T-cell expansion. Partial responses were achieved by three dose-escalation patients, of whom one had hepatocellular carcinoma and two had cutaneous melanoma. The dose-escalation cohort was 82.7% male with a mean age of approximately 60 years, ranging from roughly 23 to 85. The monotherapy dose-escalation portion (N ≈ 57 patients) of the phase I ivuxolimab trial is reported in the paper. Intravenous ivuxolimab was administered to patients every 2 weeks at six dose levels: 0.01, 0.1, 0.3, 1.5, 3 and 10 mg/kg. The investigation overall reported the following: Low levels of normalized T-cell clonal expansion were also seen in some patients who did not respond. At doses of 0.1 to 3.0 mg/kg, clonal expansion of both CD4+ and CD8+ T cells in blood was seen between baseline and week 6. Which antigens the clonally expanded peripheral T cells were specific for was not determined. In the 0.1-3.0 mg/kg groups, partial responders had among the lowest normalized peripheral clonal expansion, particularly in CD8+ T cells. On average, CD8+ T cells showed more expanded clones than CD4+ T cells after ivuxolimab.

A note on this clone: Its recognized antigen is unknown. No base qualities exist here, and no much larger clone lies one base off it.

The trial excluded patients who had a history of autoimmune disease or who were on systemic immunosuppression. Peripheral blood for TCR sequencing was collected from all dose cohorts at baseline, on cycle 4 day 1, and on cycle 7 day 1. The samples were taken from a phase I, first-in-human, multicenter, open-label dose-escalation trial of ivuxolimab. The trial enrolled adults with locally advanced or metastatic head and neck squamous cell, hepatocellular, melanoma or renal cell carcinoma. Before TCR sequencing, CD4+ and CD8+ T cells were separately sorted from peripheral blood. Its CDR3 holds 16 amino acids, cysteine through phenylalanine. Of all the DNA, just the CDR3 is kept, 48 bases in frame from base 1. V sheds 2 bases and J sheds 7 bases, leaving 20 bases between their ends. CDR1 SGHVS and CDR2 FQNEAQ are derived from the germline V gene. To sequence the TCRbeta CDR3 region, genomic DNA was isolated from the sorted cells. TCRbeta CDR3 regions were sequenced using the immunoSEQ Assay. TCRdb stores this immuneACCESS table with in-frame sequences only. Part of the clones is absent; in the studies checked, under half of the shortfall reflects unresolved V genes, and no reason is known for the rest. The sample yields 15,000 to 20,000 clones; 80% to 95% were counted once. The ten top clones hold more than 7% of the sample.

The chain employs TRBV7-8 and TRBJ1-2; no D gene call is confident. The receptor was derived from an adult with an advanced solid tumor such as melanoma, head and neck, liver or kidney cancer. Sequencing used CD4+ or CD8+ T cells sorted from blood, obtained in a trial of the OX40 agonist ivuxolimab. The base sequence is TGTGCCAGCAGCTTATATTCCCCCCCCCGGGTCGGTGGCTACACCTTC. Its protein reads: CASSLYSPPRVGGYTF.